The T cell receptor (beta chain) described here comes from a study of T-cell memory formation after mild COVID-19 (TCRdb year 2021). As for the study more broadly: TCR sequence clusters from the two donors were found to be largely donor specific. Longitudinal TCRalpha and TCRbeta repertoire sequencing tracked T-cell clones expanding and contracting after mild COVID-19 in two donors. The cohort comprised two young, previously healthy adult volunteers, one female and one male. The study at large found these results: Only a couple of mild cases were covered by the study, and larger cohorts that include severe cases with pre-infection samples were considered necessary. Contracting CD4+ clones turned up mainly in the CM and EM memory subsets, whereas EMRA was where CD8+ clones were enriched. Whether the second-wave clones peaking on day 37 were SARS-CoV-2 specific was not confirmed. Balanced CD4/CD8 phenotypes were observed for clones contracting from day 15 to 85, whereas a bias towards CD4+ was observed for a second wave of clones expanding from day 15 to 37. The detection of some responding clones in pre-infection memory suggests that pre-existing cross-reactive memory T cells joined the SARS-CoV-2 response.

Points on this clonotype: It lacks a known antigen. Base quality data are lacking; no much larger clone is found one base away.

From the cysteine through the phenylalanine, the CDR3 covers 12 amino acids. CDR3 DNA is the only sequence kept; it has 36 bases, read in frame from the first base. Cut back by 5 bases and 3 bases, the V and J ends lie 8 bases apart. CDR1 and CDR2 are read off the germline V gene as SGHRS and YFSETQ. Ficoll-Paque density gradient centrifugation was the method used to isolate PBMCs. Data came from an Illumina NovaSeq 6000. cDNA libraries for TCRalpha and TCRbeta were prepared by 5'RACE using constant-segment primers, with sample barcodes and unique molecular identifiers added. RNA was extracted from every sample with Trizol reagent. Amplification of the libraries took two PCR steps, and the second step added a second sample barcode plus Illumina TruSeq adapters. Sequencing of libraries was performed on an Illumina NovaSeq with 2 x 150 bp paired-end reads. The authors' pipeline ran thus. With migec v1.2.7, reads were demultiplexed and then collapsed into UMI-guided consensus sequences. Using mixcr v2.1.11, UMI consensuses were aligned to TRA and TRB V and J templates and then assembled into clonotypes. A clonotype was counted as expanded or contracted only if both edgeR and NoisET called the change significant, with noise models trained on biological replicates. For edgeR calls, the cutoffs were a false discovery rate-adjusted p below 0.01 and a log2 fold-change threshold of 1. PCA with hierarchical clustering of max-normalized trajectories of the 1000 most abundant clonotypes was used as exploratory dynamics analysis. Separately sequenced CD4+ and CD8+ repertoires were used to assign the CD4 or CD8 phenotype of responding clones. Starting from the raw public reads, TCRdb applied fastp trimming at Q25, assembled clones with MiXCR and retained in-frame beta chains. Rows are combined by CDR3 protein, so each entry shows the most common genes and DNA. These V and J calls rely on TCRdb rather than the paper's analysis. A total of around 410,000 distinct CDR3 sequences appear in this sample, 20% to 30% of them only once. Jointly, the top ten make up approximately 14% of the sample.

The chain uses TRBV5-1 and TRBJ1-2; no D segment can be confidently identified. Sequenced: PBMCs or a T cell subset sorted from them (not recorded which). This TCR derives from an adult woman who had mild COVID-19 (a few samples of this study predate the infection). The sample titles of this study are shuffled in the database, so cell type and time point are left out; the donor was told from shared clones. The DNA sequence follows: TGCGCCAGCAGGATAGTGGACTATGGCTACACCTTC. Translated, this is CASRIVDYGYTF.